This T cell receptor beta chain stems from a study of blood T cell repertoires in COVID-19. The protocol was immunoSEQ multiplex PCR, while the TCRdb copy is restricted to in-frame clones and leaves out a portion. The sample has tens of thousands of clones, around nine tenths seen once; the top ten hold roughly 0.94%. The V gene end was trimmed by 5 bases and the J gene end by 10 bases; junction bases not matched to a gene: 9. CDR3 size: 14 residues. Germline CDR1 SQVTM, CDR2 ANQGSEA. The chain is built from TRBV29-1 and TRBJ1-6; the match to TRBD1 covers 9 bases. The sequencing sample was made of peripheral blood. This clonotype was sampled from a man between 65 and 79 years old with acute or convalescent COVID-19. The CDR3: CSVLTGGARSPLHF. Here the CDR3 DNA reads TGCAGCGTTCTAACAGGGGGCGCAAGGTCACCCCTCCACTTT. The full variable domain, with the rest looked up from reference TRBV29-1 and TRBJ1-6, is SAVISQKPSRDICQRGTSLTIQCQVDSQVTMMFWYRQQPGQSLTLIATANQGSEATYESGFVIDKFPISRPNLTFSTLTVSNMSPEDSSIYLCSVLTGGARSPLHFGNGTRLTVT.